Presented here are 29 T cell receptor beta chains from one specimen sequenced in a study of cytomegalovirus exposure and HLA in healthy donors. PCR was performed using 60 Vbeta and 13 Jbeta primers. Here immunoSEQ multiplex PCR was the method, and the copy in TCRdb shows in-frame clones only, minus some. The data hold 100,000 or so clones, with 73% observed a single time. Sequenced input: PBMCs. All receptors come from a man aged 40-49 years in good health and CMV-seronegative.

In this sample, this clone turned up a few times. The chain is built from TRBV11-2 and TRBJ2-2; a weak D match, TRBD1 (6 bases). Germline CDR1 reads SGHAT; CDR2 reads FQNNGV. The CDR3 extends over 15 amino acids. The ends were cut back, 5 bases at V and 1 base at J, with 11 bases in the middle. The DNA for the CDR3 is TGTGCCAGCAGCGCACTGACAGGGAACACCGGGGAGCTGTTTTTT. Translating it yields CASSALTGNTGELFF. The full variable domain, in which reference TRBV11-2 and TRBJ2-2 provide the parts outside the CDR3, is EAGVAQSPRYKIIEKRQSVAFWCNPISGHATLYWYQQILGQGPKLLIQFQNNGVVDDSQLPKDRFSAERLKGVDSTLKIQPAKLEDSAVYLCASSALTGNTGELFFGEGSRLTVL.

This clone was observed once. V usage is TRBV4-1 and J usage is TRBJ2-2, with 7 bases that match TRBD2. This CDR3 contains 17 residues. The germline V gene has CDR1 MGHRA and CDR2 YSYEKL. V was pared by 4 bases and J by 0 bases, with 8 bases of the junction left unmatched. Here the CDR3 reads CASSLGWGGANTGELFF. The CDR3 nucleotides are TGCGCCAGCAGCCTAGGGTGGGGAGGGGCGAACACCGGGGAGCTGTTTTTT.

The chain has TRBV5-5 and TRBJ1-1, with D tentatively TRBD1 (5 bases). The V and J ends lost 1 base and 2 bases respectively, with 12 bases between them. This CDR3 region has 15 residues. CDR1 and CDR2 (germline): SGHKS, YYEKEE (reference sequence). The CDR3 is CASSLFEQVNTEAFF. CDR3 nucleotides: TGTGCCAGCAGCTTGTTCGAACAGGTAAACACTGAAGCTTTCTTT.

The chain links TRBV5-6 to TRBJ1-2; D not certain. This CDR3 spans 15 amino acids. The V end lost 0 bases, the J end lost 2 bases, and 11 bases lay between the germline ends. Germline V gene data show CDR1 as SGHDT and CDR2 as YYEEEE. CDR3 sequence (DNA): TGTGCCAGCAGCTTGGGCATCAGTGCAAACTATGGCTACACCTTC. It specifies CASSLGISANYGYTF. Supplemented by reference TRBV5-6 and TRBJ1-2, the full variable domain reads DAGVTQSPTHLIKTRGQQVTLRCSPKSGHDTVSWYQQALGQGPQFIFQYYEEEERQRGNFPDRFSGHQFPNYSSELNVNALLLGDSALYLCASSLGISANYGYTFGSGTRLTVV.

The CDR3 spells CASSRGTGGFGYQETQYF. The CDR3 nucleotides are TGTGCCAGCAGCCGCGGGACAGGGGGCTTCGGGTACCAAGAGACCCAGTACTTC. V is TRBV11-3 and J is TRBJ2-5; 12 bases fit TRBD1. The CDR3 loop spans 18 amino acids. The ends lost 5 bases at V and 0 bases at J; junction bases unmatched: 10. Germline V lookup: CDR1 SGHNT, CDR2 YENEEA.

The chain uses TRBV9 and TRBJ2-1, with D tentatively TRBD2 (7 bases). Germline CDR1 and CDR2: SGDLS and YYNGEE. This CDR3 contains 12 residues. The ends were cut back, 3 bases at V and 15 bases at J, with 16 bases in the middle. For the CDR3, the DNA is TGTGCCAGCAGCGCTCCCCCGGGGGGCTTGTTCTTC. Protein: CASSAPPGGLFF.

This chain joins TRBV6-5 and TRBJ1-1, with 7 bases fitting TRBD1. CDR1 MNHEY and CDR2 SVGAGI come from the germline V gene. The J segment lost 10 bases and the V segment lost 8 bases, leaving 16 bases of the junction unmatched. The CDR3 totals 14 residues. CDR3 sequence reads: CASARTGTLAGAFF. CDR3 DNA sequence: TGTGCCAGCGCGAGGACAGGTACCCTTGCGGGAGCTTTCTTT.

V usage is TRBV9 and J usage is TRBJ1-1; tentative D call: TRBD1 (5 bases). The V gene lost 6 bases and the J gene lost 4 bases, with 16 bases spanning the gap. The CDR3 is 14 amino acids. In germline, CDR1 is SGDLS, CDR2 YYNGEE. CDR3 DNA: TGTGCCAGCATGGCTCGGGGGGAGGGCACTGAAGCTTTCTTT. Residues: CASMARGEGTEAFF. Filled out from reference TRBV9 and TRBJ1-1, the complete variable domain reads DSGVTQTPKHLITATGQRVTLRCSPRSGDLSVYWYQQSLDQGLQFLIQYYNGEERAKGNILERFSAQQFPDLHSELNLSSLELGDSALYFCASMARGEGTEAFFGQGTRLTVV.

The DNA of the CDR3 is TGTGCCAGCAGCTTCGGGACACAGTCCTACGAGCAGTACTTC. As protein: CASSFGTQSYEQYF. The chain is built from TRBV7-9 and TRBJ2-7, with D perhaps matching TRBD1 (6 bases). From germline, CDR1 is SEHNR and CDR2 FQNEAQ (reference sequence). The V end lost 3 bases, the J end lost 1 base, and 10 bases lay between the germline ends. The CDR3 runs to 14 residues.

This chain connects TRBV27 to TRBJ1-6; 8 nucleotides agree with TRBD1. V lost 1 base and J lost 8; bases outside the gene matches: 4. Germline CDR1 reads MNHEY; CDR2 reads SMNVEV (reference sequence). The CDR3 totals 15 residues. The CDR3 nucleotides read TGTGCCAGCAGTTTATTGACAGGGGTTGATTCACCCCTCCACTTT. Its protein is CASSLLTGVDSPLHF.

In this sample, this clone turned up once. The genes are TRBV27 and TRBJ1-1; 9 bases align to TRBD1. V was pared by 3 bases and J by 4 bases, with 6 bases of the junction left unmatched. Germline CDR1 reads MNHEY; CDR2 reads SMNVEV (reference sequence). CDR3 length equals 15 residues. CDR3 residues: CASSLEQGARTEAFF. CDR3 in DNA: TGTGCCAGCAGTTTGGAACAGGGGGCGCGCACTGAAGCTTTCTTT.

V is TRBV5-6 and J is TRBJ1-2; D remains unclear. This CDR3 has 12 amino acids. Trimming shortened V by 4 bases and J by 3 bases, and 7 bases separated the two germline ends. From germline, CDR1 is SGHDT and CDR2 YYEEEE. CDR3 sequence: CASSDQDYGYTF. CDR3 in DNA: TGTGCCAGCAGCGACCAGGACTATGGCTACACCTTC.

The chain uses TRBV6-1 and TRBJ2-7; D is ambiguous. The CDR3 covers 14 residues. CDR1 is MNHNS, CDR2 SASEGT, per germline. V lost 9 bases, J lost 0 bases, and 15 bases lay in between. The CDR3 DNA follows: TGTGCCAGTGGGCTCGGCAGATCCTCCTACGAGCAGTACTTC. This gives the protein CASGLGRSSYEQYF.

This clone has just one count. CDR3 in amino acids: CASSQVAGKFYEQYF. The CDR3 DNA is TGCGCCAGCAGCCAAGTGGCGGGGAAGTTTTACGAGCAGTACTTC. The chain joins TRBV4-3 to TRBJ2-7, with TRBD2 as a possible D gene (6 bases). Germline V lookup: CDR1 LGHNA, CDR2 YSLEER. The V and J ends lost 1 base and 4 bases respectively, with 14 bases between them. This CDR3 has 15 residues.

This chain connects TRBV7-9 to TRBJ1-2; possibly TRBD1 for D (6 bases). V lost 7 bases and J lost 1, with 7 bases in between. CDR1 SEHNR and CDR2 FQNEAQ come from the germline V gene (reference sequence). The CDR3 covers 12 residues. As DNA, the CDR3 is TGTGCCAGCACGGACAGTAACTATGGCTACACCTTC. This sequence encodes CASTDSNYGYTF.

This chain connects TRBV4-3 to TRBJ2-7; 7 bases fit TRBD1. The CDR3 contains 15 residues. V lost 1 base, J lost 2 bases, and 5 bases stayed unmatched. Germline V CDR1 and CDR2: LGHNA, YSLEER. CDR3 amino acids: CASSQGNRGPYEQYF. DNA of the CDR3: TGCGCCAGCAGCCAAGGCAACAGGGGTCCCTACGAGCAGTACTTC.

As concerns this clone: A read error may produce the germline difference seen at one junction end. The sample contains more than one DNA sequence encoding this CDR3. The gene calls are TRBV27 and TRBJ1-4; D ambiguous. The CDR3 loop spans 15 amino acids. CDR1 is MNHEY, CDR2 SMNVEV, per germline (reference sequence). CDR3 DNA sequence: TGTGCCAGCAAACAGAGGGTAGGAACTAATGAAAAATTGTTTTTT. Translation gives CASKQRVGTNEKLFF.

The rearrangement links TRBV6-1 to TRBJ1-1; 10 bases match TRBD1. Per the germline V gene, CDR1 is MNHNS and CDR2 is SASEGT. This CDR3 comprises 17 residues. V was pared by 1 base and J by 6 bases, with 11 bases of the junction left unmatched. The CDR3 sequence is CASSEGGQGPPYAEAFF. DNA for the CDR3: TGTGCCAGCAGTGAAGGGGGACAGGGGCCCCCGTACGCTGAAGCTTTCTTT.

The table lists this clone with a few counts. The chain joins TRBV19 to TRBJ2-2; 9 nucleotides align to TRBD1. V was pared by 5 bases and J by 3 bases, with 7 bases of the junction left unmatched. Germline CDR1 and CDR2: LNHDA and SQIVND (reference sequence). CDR3 length equals 16 residues. The CDR3 region is CASSSGQGSYTGELFF. The CDR3, as DNA: TGTGCCAGTAGTTCGGGACAGGGTAGTTACACCGGGGAGCTGTTTTTT.

This clone was seen more than once but under ten times. The chain employs TRBV2 and TRBJ2-1; D uncertain. This CDR3 contains 14 residues. Germline loops: CDR1 SNHLY, CDR2 FYNNEI. V gave up 4 bases and J gave up 3 bases, with 10 bases separating them. CDR3 sequence (DNA): TGTGCCAGCAGTGGGCTAGTTGGCTACAATGAGCAGTTCTTC. Translating it yields CASSGLVGYNEQFF.

The chain carries TRBV25-1 and TRBJ2-1; tentatively, D is TRBD2 (6 bases). V was trimmed by 4 bases and J by 9 bases, leaving 16 bases between them. The CDR3 spans 14 residues. CDR1 is MGHDK, CDR2 SYGVNS, per germline. The CDR3 DNA follows: TGTGCCAGCAGTGTGGGGGGTGTGTTCGGTGAGCAGTTCTTC. This sequence encodes CASSVGGVFGEQFF.

The chain couples TRBV15 to TRBJ1-5; D gene ambiguous. Looked up from germline, CDR1 is LNHNV and CDR2 is YYDKDF (reference sequence). CDR3 length: 12 residues. Trimming shortened V by 5 bases and J by 4 bases, and 6 bases separated the two germline ends. CDR3 region: CATSRQNQPQHF. The CDR3 nucleotides are TGTGCCACCAGCCGCCAGAATCAGCCCCAGCATTTT.

This clone showed up just once. This rearrangement joins TRBV5-8 to TRBJ2-5, with TRBD2 as a possible D gene (6 bases). Per germline, CDR1 SGHTS and CDR2 YDEGEE. V lost 0 bases and J lost 1, with 10 bases in between. The CDR3 is made up of 15 amino acids. The CDR3 sequence is CASSLAFGGQETQYF. In DNA form, the CDR3 reads TGTGCCAGCAGCTTGGCTTTCGGGGGCCAAGAGACCCAGTACTTC.

The chain couples TRBV9 to TRBJ2-2; 7 positions match TRBD2. The CDR3 has 17 residues. The junction had 9 bases not matched to a gene; V was cut back by 3 bases and J by 1 base. Per germline, CDR1 SGDLS and CDR2 YYNGEE. As DNA, the CDR3 is TGTGCCAGCAGCGGGAGTTTGAGGACTAGGAACACCGGGGAGCTGTTTTTT. Encoded protein: CASSGSLRTRNTGELFF.

The chain links TRBV7-2 to TRBJ2-1; TRBD2 aligns across 13 bases. The CDR3 covers 16 residues. Germline V gene sequence: CDR1 SGHTA, CDR2 FQGNSA. V shed 1 base, J shed 4 bases, and the junction held 1 base outside the gene matches. The CDR3 DNA reads TGTGCCAGCAGCTTAGTGGGACTAGCGGGGTACAATGAGCAGTTCTTC. Translated, it gives CASSLVGLAGYNEQFF.

V usage is TRBV9 and J usage is TRBJ2-3; unclear D gene. The germline V gene has CDR1 SGDLS and CDR2 YYNGEE. CDR3 size: 16 residues. V dropped 1 base and J dropped 0 bases, with 12 bases sitting between them. The CDR3 nucleotides read TGTGCCAGCAGCGTACGAGGCCGACCTAGCACAGATACGCAGTATTTT. The encoded protein is CASSVRGRPSTDTQYF.

The chain joins TRBV30 to TRBJ2-3; 8 bases are shared with TRBD2. Germline CDR1 GTSNPN, CDR2 SVGIG (reference sequence). There are 15 residues in the CDR3. Trimming removed 2 bases from V and 4 bases from J; junction bases left unmatched: 8. CDR3 sequence (DNA): TGTGCCTGGAGTCGGGGACTAGGGGACTCAGATACGCAGTATTTT. Encoded protein: CAWSRGLGDSDTQYF. Drawing the rest from reference TRBV30 and TRBJ2-3, the complete variable domain is SQTIHQWPATLVQPVGSPLSLECTVEGTSNPNLYWYRQAAGRGLQLLFYSVGIGQISSEVPQNLSASRPQDRQFILSSKKLLLSDSGFYLCAWSRGLGDSDTQYFGPGTRLTVL.

This clone was seen only a few times. The V and J genes are TRBV7-9 and TRBJ1-2, with D possibly being TRBD1 (5 bases). CDR1 and CDR2 (germline): SEHNR, FQNEAQ (reference sequence). CDR3 length: 13 amino acids. Deletions cut 3 bases from V and 7 bases from J, with 12 bases between. DNA of the CDR3: TGTGCCAGCAGCTTTGGGGGGATGGCTGGCTACACCTTC. Translating gives CASSFGGMAGYTF.

V is TRBV9 and J is TRBJ2-5; TRBD2 agrees at 9 bases. The CDR3 contains 15 residues. The germline V gene has CDR1 SGDLS and CDR2 YYNGEE. V trimming: 0 bases; J trimming: 4 bases; junction bases outside the gene matches: 4. CDR3 sequence reads: CASSVGPSGVETQYF. The DNA of the CDR3 is TGTGCCAGCAGCGTAGGTCCTAGCGGGGTAGAGACCCAGTACTTC.